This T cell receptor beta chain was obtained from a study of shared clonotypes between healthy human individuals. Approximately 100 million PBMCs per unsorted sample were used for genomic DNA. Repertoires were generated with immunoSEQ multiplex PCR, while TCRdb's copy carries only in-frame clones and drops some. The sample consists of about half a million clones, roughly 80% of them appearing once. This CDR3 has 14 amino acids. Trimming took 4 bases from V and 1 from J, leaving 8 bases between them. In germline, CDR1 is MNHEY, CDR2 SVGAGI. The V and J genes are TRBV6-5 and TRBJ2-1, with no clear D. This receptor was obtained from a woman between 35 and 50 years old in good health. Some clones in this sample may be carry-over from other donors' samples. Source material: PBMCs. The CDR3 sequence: CASSLDGSYNEQFF. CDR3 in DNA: TGTGCCAGCAGTTTGGACGGATCCTACAATGAGCAGTTCTTC.